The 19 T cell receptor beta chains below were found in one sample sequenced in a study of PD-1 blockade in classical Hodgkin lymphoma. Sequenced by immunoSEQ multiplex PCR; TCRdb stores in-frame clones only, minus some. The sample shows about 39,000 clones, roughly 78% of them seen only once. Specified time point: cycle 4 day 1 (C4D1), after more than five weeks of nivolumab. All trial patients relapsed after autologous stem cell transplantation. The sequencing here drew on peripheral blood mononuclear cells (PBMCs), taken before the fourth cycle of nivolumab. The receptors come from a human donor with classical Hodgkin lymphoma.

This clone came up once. The CDR3 sequence: CASSLGLAETQYF. The CDR3 nucleotides read TGTGCCAGCAGCTTGGGACTAGCAGAGACCCAGTACTTC. V and J are TRBV7-7 and TRBJ2-5, with TRBD2 matching over 9 bases. Losses at the gene ends were 3 bases for V and 4 bases for J; bases not matched to a gene: 0. CDR1 and CDR2 from the germline V gene are SSHAT and FNYEAQ (reference sequence). The CDR3 length is 13 residues.

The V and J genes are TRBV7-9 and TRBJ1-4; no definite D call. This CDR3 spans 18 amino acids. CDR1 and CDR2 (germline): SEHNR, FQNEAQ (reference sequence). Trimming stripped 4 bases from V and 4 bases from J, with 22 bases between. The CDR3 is CASSSLPTSVAINEKLFF. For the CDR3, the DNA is TGTGCCAGCAGCTCTTTACCCACCTCGGTGGCAATTAATGAAAAACTGTTTTTT. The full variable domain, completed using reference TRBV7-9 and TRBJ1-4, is DTGVSQNPRHKITKRGQNVTFRCDPISEHNRLYWYRQTLGQGPEFLTYFQNEAQLEKSRLLSDRFSAERPKGSFSTLEIQRTEQGDSAMYLCASSSLPTSVAINEKLFFGSGTQLSVL.

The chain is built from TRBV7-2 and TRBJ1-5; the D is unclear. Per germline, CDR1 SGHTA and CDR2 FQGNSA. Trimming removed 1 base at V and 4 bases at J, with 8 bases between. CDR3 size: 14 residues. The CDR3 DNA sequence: TGTGCCAGCAGCTTAGGCTACGAAAATCAGCCCCAGCATTTT. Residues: CASSLGYENQPQHF.

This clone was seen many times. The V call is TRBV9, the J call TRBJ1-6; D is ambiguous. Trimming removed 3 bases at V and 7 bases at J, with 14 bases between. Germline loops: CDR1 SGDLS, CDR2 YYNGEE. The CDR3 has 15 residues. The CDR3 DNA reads TGTGCCAGCAGCGCTGCCGGGAATGCCAATTCACCCCTCCACTTT. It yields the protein CASSAAGNANSPLHF.

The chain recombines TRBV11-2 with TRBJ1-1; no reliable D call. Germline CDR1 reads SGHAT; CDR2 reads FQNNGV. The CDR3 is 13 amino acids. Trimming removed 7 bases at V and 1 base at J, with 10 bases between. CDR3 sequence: CASTATSNTEAFF. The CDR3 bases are TGTGCCAGCACCGCGACCTCGAACACTGAAGCTTTCTTT.

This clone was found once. The CDR3 reads CASSFGSSRGNEKLFF. The CDR3, as DNA: TGTGCCAGCAGCTTCGGGTCTTCGAGGGGTAATGAAAAACTGTTTTTT. The J gene is TRBJ1-4, the V gene TRBV13; D may be TRBD1 (5 bases). Germline V gene sequence: CDR1 PRHDT, CDR2 FYEKMQ (reference sequence). With 3 bases removed from V and 4 bases from J, the gap between germline ends came to 15 bases. This CDR3 spans 16 amino acids. Full variable domain (rest looked up from reference TRBV13 and TRBJ1-4): AAGVIQSPRHLIKEKRETATLKCYPIPRHDTVYWYQQGPGQDPQFLISFYEKMQSDKGSIPDRFSAQQFSDYHSELNMSSLELGDSALYFCASSFGSSRGNEKLFFGSGTQLSVL.

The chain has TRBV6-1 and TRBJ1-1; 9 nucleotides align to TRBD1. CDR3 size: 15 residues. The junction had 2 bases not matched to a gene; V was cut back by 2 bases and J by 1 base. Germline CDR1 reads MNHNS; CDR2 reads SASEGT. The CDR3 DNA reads TGTGCCAGCAGTGAACCGGGACAGGGGAACACTGAAGCTTTCTTT. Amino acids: CASSEPGQGNTEAFF.

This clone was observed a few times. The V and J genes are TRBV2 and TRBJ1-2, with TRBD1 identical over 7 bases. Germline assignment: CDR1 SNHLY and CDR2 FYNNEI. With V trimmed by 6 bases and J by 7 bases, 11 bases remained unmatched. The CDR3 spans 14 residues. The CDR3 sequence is CASSVQGRPAGYTF. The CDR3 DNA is TGTGCCAGCAGCGTACAGGGGCGGCCCGCTGGCTACACCTTC.

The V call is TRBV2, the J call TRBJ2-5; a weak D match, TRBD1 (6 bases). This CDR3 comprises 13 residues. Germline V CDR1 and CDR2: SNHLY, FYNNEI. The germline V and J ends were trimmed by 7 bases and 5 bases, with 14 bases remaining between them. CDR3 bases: TGTGCCAGCAAGCAAGGGGGATGGGAGACCCAGTACTTC. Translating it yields CASKQGGWETQYF.

The CDR3 spells CASRSGGANYGYTF. The DNA for the CDR3 is TGTGCCAGCAGATCAGGGGGCGCGAACTATGGCTACACCTTC. The chain couples TRBV9 to TRBJ1-2, with 8 bases identical to TRBD1. In germline, CDR1 is SGDLS, CDR2 YYNGEE. Trimming at V came to 5 bases and at J to 2 bases, leaving 5 bases not matched to a gene. This CDR3 is 14 amino acids long.

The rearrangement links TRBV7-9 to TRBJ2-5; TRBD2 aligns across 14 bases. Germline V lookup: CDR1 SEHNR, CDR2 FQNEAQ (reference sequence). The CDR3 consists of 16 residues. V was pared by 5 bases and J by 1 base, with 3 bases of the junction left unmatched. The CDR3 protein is CASSIGTSGGQETQYF. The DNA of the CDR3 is TGTGCCAGCAGCATAGGGACTAGCGGGGGCCAAGAGACCCAGTACTTC.

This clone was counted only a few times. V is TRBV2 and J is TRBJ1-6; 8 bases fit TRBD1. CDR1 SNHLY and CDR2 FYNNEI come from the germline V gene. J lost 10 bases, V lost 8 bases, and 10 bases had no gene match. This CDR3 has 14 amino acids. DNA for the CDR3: TGTGCCAGCTTGCTACAGGGGGAAGGGTCACCCCTCCACTTT. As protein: CASLLQGEGSPLHF.

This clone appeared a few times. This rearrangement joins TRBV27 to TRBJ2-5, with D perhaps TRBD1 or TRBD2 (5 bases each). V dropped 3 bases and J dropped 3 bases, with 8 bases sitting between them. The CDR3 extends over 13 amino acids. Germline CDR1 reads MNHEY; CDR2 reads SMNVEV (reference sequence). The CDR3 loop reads CASSFLGEETQYF. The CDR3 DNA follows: TGTGCCAGCAGTTTTCTGGGGGAAGAGACCCAGTACTTC.

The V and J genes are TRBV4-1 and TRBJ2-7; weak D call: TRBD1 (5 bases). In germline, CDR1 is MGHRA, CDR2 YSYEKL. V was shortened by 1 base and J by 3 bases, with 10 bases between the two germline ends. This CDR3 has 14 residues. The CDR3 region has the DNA TGCGCCAGCAGCCAAGGGGGCAGGGACTACGAGCAGTACTTC. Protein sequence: CASSQGGRDYEQYF.

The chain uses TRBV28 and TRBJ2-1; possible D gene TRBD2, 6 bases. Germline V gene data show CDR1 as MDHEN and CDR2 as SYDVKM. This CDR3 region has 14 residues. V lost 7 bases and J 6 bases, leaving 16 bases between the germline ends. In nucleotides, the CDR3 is TGTGCCAGCAATAGCGGAACCCCCCGCAATGAGCAGTTCTTC. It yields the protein CASNSGTPRNEQFF.

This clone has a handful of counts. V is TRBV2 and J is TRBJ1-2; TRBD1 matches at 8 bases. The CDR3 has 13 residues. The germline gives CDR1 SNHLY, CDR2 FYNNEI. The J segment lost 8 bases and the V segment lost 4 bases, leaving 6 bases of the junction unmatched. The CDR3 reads CASSGQGYNGYTF. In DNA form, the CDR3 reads TGTGCCAGCAGTGGACAGGGGTATAACGGCTACACCTTC.

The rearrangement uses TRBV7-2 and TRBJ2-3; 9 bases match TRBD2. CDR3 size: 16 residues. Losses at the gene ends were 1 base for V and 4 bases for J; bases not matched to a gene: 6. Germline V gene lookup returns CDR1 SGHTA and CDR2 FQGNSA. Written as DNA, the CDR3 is TGTGCCAGCAGCTTAGTTGCCGCTAGCGGGGCAGATACGCAGTATTTT. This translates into CASSLVAASGADTQYF.

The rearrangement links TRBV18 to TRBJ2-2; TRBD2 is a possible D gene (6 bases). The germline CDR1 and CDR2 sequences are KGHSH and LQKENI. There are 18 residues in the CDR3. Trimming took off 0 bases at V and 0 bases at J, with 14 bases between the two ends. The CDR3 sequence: CASSPPGTGRANTGELFF. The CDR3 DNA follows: TGTGCCAGCTCACCACCGGGGACTGGACGGGCGAACACCGGGGAGCTGTTTTTT.

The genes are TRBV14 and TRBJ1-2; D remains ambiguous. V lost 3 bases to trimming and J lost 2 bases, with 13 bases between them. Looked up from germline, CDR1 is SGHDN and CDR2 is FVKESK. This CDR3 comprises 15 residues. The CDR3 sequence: CASSQGSHLNYGYTF. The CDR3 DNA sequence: TGTGCCAGCAGCCAGGGCAGTCACCTCAACTATGGCTACACCTTC.